This T cell receptor beta chain was sequenced in a study of CD8+CD57+ T cells in acquired aplastic anemia. The table lists this clonotype with many counts. Profiling of TCR beta VDJ combinations and CDR3 sequences used genomic DNA as template. Each CDR3 protein is one row after TCRdb ran MiXCR on the reads. In the table there are 150,000 to 200,000 distinct CDR3 sequences, more than 40% of which are singletons. All patients picked for sequencing had shown, by flow cytometry, an expansion of CD8+CD57+ cells. V was clipped by 4 bases and J by 8 bases; unmatched bases: 13. Germline CDR1 reads SEHNR; CDR2 reads FQNEAQ (reference sequence). CDR3 length equals 16 residues.

The receptor was derived from a human donor with aplastic anemia. This chain joins TRBV7-9 and TRBJ2-2, with 7 bases that match TRBD1. Sequenced: sorted CD4+, CD8+, or CD8+CD57+ T cells (not recorded which) from PBMCs. DNA of the CDR3: TGTGCCAGCAGCTCCTCCGGGACAGCCTCATGGGGGGAGCTGTTTTTT. It is translated as CASSSSGTASWGELFF. Variable domain in full (rest from reference TRBV7-9 and TRBJ2-2): DTGVSQNPRHKITKRGQNVTFRCDPISEHNRLYWYRQTLGQGPEFLTYFQNEAQLEKSRLLSDRFSAERPKGSFSTLEIQRTEQGDSAMYLCASSSSGTASWGELFFGEGSRLTVL.